The rows below give T cell receptor beta chains drawn from one sample of a study of blood T cell repertoires in COVID-19. Repertoires were generated with immunoSEQ multiplex PCR, while TCRdb's copy carries only in-frame clones and drops some. The repertoire holds just over 90,000 clones, over 75% seen once, with over 6.5% in the top ten. The material sequenced was peripheral blood. The receptors were gathered from a man in his 70s with acute or convalescent COVID-19. CDR3s include the opening cysteine and the closing phenylalanine or tryptophan. D genes are given only for firm matches. Rows may omit the clone size; those that give it use once, few, many or a size class.

>TRBV7-8|TRBJ2-5|TRBD1|-
TGTGCCAGCAGCAGCAAGACAGGGGGTATTCAAGAGACCCAGTACTTC
CASSSKTGGIQETQYF
>TRBV7-2|TRBJ2-2|TRBD1|few
TGTGCCAGCAGCTTAGGGCGGGACAGGGTTGGCGGGGAGCTGTTTTTT
CASSLGRDRVGGELFF
>TRBV19|TRBJ1-5|-|-
TGTGCCAGTAGTATAGGTCCGGGTCAGCCCCAGCATTTT
CASSIGPGQPQHF
>TRBV2|TRBJ1-5|TRBD1|-
TGTGCCAGCAGCGAGGACAGGGAGAAACCCCAGCATTTT
CASSEDREKPQHF
>TRBV4-1|TRBJ2-3|TRBD2|-
TGCGCCAGCAGCCGGACCGCGGCGGGGGGCACAGATACGCAGTATTTT
CASSRTAAGGTDTQYF
>TRBV10-3|TRBJ1-4|-|-
TGTGCCATCAGTGAGTCGATGGGGCAAGGATTAGGAAAACTGTTTTTT
CAISESMGQGLGKLFF
>TRBV13|TRBJ1-5|-|-
TGTGCCAGCAGCCTTCGGGGGGACAATCAGCCCCAGCATTTT
CASSLRGDNQPQHF
>TRBV20-1|TRBJ2-7|TRBD2|-
TGCAGTGCTAGTATCGCTAGCGGGAGTCGAGAGCAGTACTTC
CSASIASGSREQYF
>TRBV4-1|TRBJ2-4|-|-
TGCGCCAGCAGCCAGGATCCAGGACAGCTAAACATTCAGTACTTC
CASSQDPGQLNIQYF
>TRBV4-1|TRBJ2-1|TRBD2|-
TGCGCCAGCAGCCCCGGACTAGCGGGAGCCTACAATGAGCAGTTCTTC
CASSPGLAGAYNEQFF
>TRBV9|TRBJ1-6|-|-
TGTGCCAGCAGCGTAGTCCCGGGCGTCGGCGGGTCACCCCTCCACTTT
CASSVVPGVGGSPLHF
>TRBV7-9|TRBJ2-3|-|-
TGTGCCAGCAGCTTAAGGGACTTCACAGATACGCAGTATTTT
CASSLRDFTDTQYF
>TRBV6-5|TRBJ2-1|-|-
TGTGCCAGCAGTTACTCGAACACATTCAATGAGCAGTTCTTC
CASSYSNTFNEQFF
>TRBV28|TRBJ2-2|-|few
TGTGCCAGCAGTCGAGATTACACCGGGGAGCTGTTTTTT
CASSRDYTGELFF
>TRBV27|TRBJ1-4|-|-
TGTGCCAGCAGTTTAGGGGACGGGGGGGGAGAAAAACTGTTTTTT
CASSLGDGGGEKLFF
>TRBV6-5|TRBJ1-1|-|-
TGTGCCAGCAGAACACAGGGCCCGGGGACTGAAGCTTTCTTT
CASRTQGPGTEAFF
>TRBV2|TRBJ2-1|TRBD2|-
TGTGCCGGGGGGGAGACCCGCTCCTACAATGAGCAGTTCTTC
CAGGETRSYNEQFF